The 17 T cell receptor beta chains reported below all come from one sample, sequenced in a study of blood T cell repertoires in COVID-19 (dated by TCRdb to the early 2020s). Library preparation was by the immunoSEQ multiplex PCR assay. In TCRdb, the immuneACCESS table is reduced to in-frame sequences with V and J assigned. These tables do not hold every clone; where another copy was compared, an unresolved V gene accounts for under half, and the others remain unexplained. The sample yields 150,000 or so clones; around 92% were counted once. Of the sample, 4.5% to 5% is held by the ten largest clones. The specimen was peripheral blood. These receptors all stem from a young man with COVID-19, enrolled during active disease.

The chain links TRBV24-1 to TRBJ2-1; maybe TRBD2 (6 bases). The germline gives CDR1 KGHDR, CDR2 SFDVKD. Trimming left V 0 bases short and J 7 bases short, with 12 bases between. The CDR3 runs to 15 residues. In nucleotides, the CDR3 is TGTGCCACCAGTGATTTGCGGGGGACGGGGAATGAGCAGTTCTTC. Encoded protein: CATSDLRGTGNEQFF.

This clone was picked up a small number of times. The V and J genes are TRBV19 and TRBJ1-2; TRBD1 is a possible D gene (5 bases). The V end lost 3 bases, the J end lost 4 bases, and 9 bases lay between the germline ends. Germline values: CDR1 LNHDA, CDR2 SQIVND (reference sequence). This CDR3 has 13 residues. This CDR3 reads CASSIGRAYGYTF. CDR3 bases: TGTGCCAGTAGTATTGGCAGGGCCTATGGCTACACCTTC.

The rearrangement uses TRBV28 and TRBJ2-3; TRBD2 agrees at 8 bases. The CDR3 totals 14 residues. Germline CDR1 reads MDHEN; CDR2 reads SYDVKM. V lost 5 bases and J lost 3; bases outside the gene matches: 4. In DNA, the CDR3 is TGTGCCAGCAGTACAGGCGGGGGGACAGATACGCAGTATTTT. It translates to CASSTGGGTDTQYF.

The J gene is TRBJ2-3, the V gene TRBV5-4; D remains ambiguous. Germline V gene lookup returns CDR1 SGHNT and CDR2 YYREEE (reference sequence). The CDR3 runs to 13 residues. Trimming stripped 0 bases from V and 1 base from J, with 3 bases between. CDR3 protein: CASSLAGTDTQYF. DNA of the CDR3: TGTGCCAGCAGCTTGGCAGGCACAGATACGCAGTATTTT.

The chain uses TRBV6-1 and TRBJ2-5; D unresolved. Germline V gene data show CDR1 as MNHNS and CDR2 as SASEGT. Trimming pared 0 bases from V and 3 bases from J, leaving 11 bases between. This CDR3 comprises 15 residues. Here the CDR3 reads CASSEARWVEETQYF. The CDR3 bases are TGTGCCAGCAGTGAAGCGCGGTGGGTCGAAGAGACCCAGTACTTC.

A single count supports this clone. The rearrangement uses TRBV4-3 and TRBJ2-7; 8 nucleotides match TRBD2. CDR1 and CDR2 from the germline V gene are LGHNA and YSLEER. Losses at the gene ends were 8 bases for V and 0 bases for J; bases not matched to a gene: 9. The CDR3 covers 15 residues. The CDR3 here is CASSRVGGASYEQYF. CDR3 coding DNA: TGCGCCAGCTCCCGGGTCGGGGGGGCCTCCTACGAGCAGTACTTC.

The chain carries TRBV6-6 and TRBJ1-4; D uncertain. The CDR3 length is 16 residues. The germline V and J ends were trimmed by 8 bases and 0 bases, with 16 bases remaining between them. Germline CDR1 MNHNY, CDR2 SVGAGI (reference sequence). This chain's CDR3 is CASFDGRRATNEKLFF. The CDR3 DNA is TGTGCCAGCTTTGACGGGAGGAGAGCAACTAATGAAAAACTGTTTTTT.

This clone was seen a handful of times. This chain uses TRBV2 with TRBJ2-7; 7 bases align to TRBD1. The CDR3 runs to 13 residues. Trimming removed 10 bases from V and 4 bases from J; junction bases left unmatched: 10. From germline, CDR1 is SNHLY and CDR2 FYNNEI. This CDR3 is CAIGQVGRYEQYF. In DNA form, the CDR3 reads TGTGCCATTGGACAGGTCGGTCGGTACGAGCAGTACTTC. Looking up the rest from reference TRBV2 and TRBJ2-7 gives the full variable domain: EPEVTQTPSHQVTQMGQEVILRCVPISNHLYFYWYRQILGQKVEFLVSFYNNEISEKSEIFDDQFSVERPDGSNFTLKIRSTKLEDSAMYFCAIGQVGRYEQYFGPGTRLTVT.

This sequence joins TRBV18 and TRBJ2-2, with TRBD1 as a possible D gene (5 bases). The CDR3 is made up of 15 amino acids. V was pared by 3 bases and J by 1 base, with 9 bases between. The germline CDR1 and CDR2 sequences are KGHSH and LQKENI. The CDR3 loop is CASSPDTENTGELFF. The CDR3 coding sequence is TGTGCCAGCTCACCGGACACCGAGAACACCGGGGAGCTGTTTTTT.

The chain is built from TRBV4-1 and TRBJ2-7, with D maybe TRBD2 (6 bases). This CDR3 comprises 13 residues. V dropped 2 bases and J dropped 3 bases, with 8 bases sitting between them. Per the germline V gene, CDR1 is MGHRA and CDR2 is YSYEKL. CDR3 sequence (DNA): TGCGCCAGCAGCCAACTTAGCGGCTACGAGCAGTACTTC. Its translation is CASSQLSGYEQYF.

The chain recombines TRBV29-1 with TRBJ1-1; D remains ambiguous. Trimming removed 6 bases from V and 5 bases from J, with 7 bases in between. The CDR3 consists of 10 residues. Germline lookup yields CDR1 SQVTM and CDR2 ANQGSEA. CDR3 nucleotide sequence: TGCAGCGTAAGGAGGACTGAAGCTTTCTTT. Translation gives CSVRRTEAFF.

V gene TRBV7-3 combines with J gene TRBJ2-1; 12 bases line up with TRBD2. J lost 6 bases, V lost 4 bases, and 4 bases had no gene match. The CDR3 has 15 residues. Germline CDR1 is SGHTA and CDR2 is FQGTGA. The CDR3 here is CASSSTTSGGNEQFF. CDR3 DNA: TGTGCCAGCAGCTCCACGACTAGCGGGGGCAATGAGCAGTTCTTC.

This CDR3 reads CASSFTSSYEQYF. The CDR3 DNA follows: TGCGCCAGCAGTTTTACTAGCTCCTACGAGCAGTACTTC. The chain couples TRBV5-1 to TRBJ2-7; maybe TRBD2 (5 bases). V dropped 5 bases and J dropped 0 bases, with 9 bases sitting between them. CDR3 length: 13 residues. Per the germline V gene, CDR1 is SGHRS and CDR2 is YFSETQ.

V and J are TRBV6-5 and TRBJ1-5, with TRBD1 as a possible D gene (5 bases). CDR1 is MNHEY, CDR2 SVGAGI, per germline. V was pared by 4 bases and J by 1 base, with 8 bases between. This CDR3 spans 14 amino acids. This CDR3 is CASSSRQSNQPQHF. CDR3 DNA sequence: TGTGCCAGCAGTTCAAGACAGAGCAATCAGCCCCAGCATTTT.

The rearrangement joins TRBV30 to TRBJ2-4; weak D call: TRBD1 (5 bases). The germline CDR1 and CDR2 sequences are GTSNPN and SVGIG (reference sequence). CDR3 length: 14 residues. The V gene lost 1 base and the J gene lost 6 bases, with 13 bases spanning the gap. Here the CDR3 DNA reads TGTGCCTGGAGTGAGGGGCAGGGTCGAAACATTCAGTACTTC. It translates to CAWSEGQGRNIQYF.

The genes are TRBV2 and TRBJ1-6; D is undetermined. This CDR3 is built from 11 residues. V was trimmed by 7 bases and J by 9 bases, leaving 7 bases between them. The germline V gene has CDR1 SNHLY and CDR2 FYNNEI. The DNA of the CDR3 is TGTGCCAGCACGAGGAGTTCACCCCTCCACTTT. Protein product: CASTRSSPLHF.

The chain links TRBV19 to TRBJ2-3; 11 nucleotides match TRBD2. The junction had 9 bases not matched to a gene; V was cut back by 5 bases and J by 2 bases. Looked up from germline, CDR1 is LNHDA and CDR2 is SQIVND (reference sequence). The CDR3 length is 17 residues. The CDR3, as DNA: TGTGCCAGTAGTGCCCAACTAGCGGGAGCCCTCACAGATACGCAGTATTTT. This sequence encodes CASSAQLAGALTDTQYF. The entire variable domain, with the rest obtained from reference TRBV19 and TRBJ2-3, is as follows: DGGITQSPKYLFRKEGQNVTLSCEQNLNHDAMYWYRQDPGQGLRLIYYSQIVNDFQKGDIAEGYSVSREKKESFPLTVTSAQKNPTAFYLCASSAQLAGALTDTQYFGPGTRLTVL.